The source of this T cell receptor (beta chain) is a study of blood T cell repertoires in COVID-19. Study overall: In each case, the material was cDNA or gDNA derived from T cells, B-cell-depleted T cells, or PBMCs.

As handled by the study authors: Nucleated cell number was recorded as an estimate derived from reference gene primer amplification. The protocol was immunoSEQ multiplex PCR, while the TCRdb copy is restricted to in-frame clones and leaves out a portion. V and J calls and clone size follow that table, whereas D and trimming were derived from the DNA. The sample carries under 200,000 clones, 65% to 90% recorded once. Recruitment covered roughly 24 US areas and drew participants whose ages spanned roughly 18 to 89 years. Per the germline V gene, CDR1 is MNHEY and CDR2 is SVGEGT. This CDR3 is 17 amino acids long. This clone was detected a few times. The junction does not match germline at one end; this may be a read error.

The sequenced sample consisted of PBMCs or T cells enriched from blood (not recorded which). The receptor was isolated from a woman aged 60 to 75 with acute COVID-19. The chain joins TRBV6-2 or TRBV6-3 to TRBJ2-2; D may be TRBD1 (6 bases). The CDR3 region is CASNYPASGQLTGELFF. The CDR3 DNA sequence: TGTGCCAGCAATTACCCGGCATCGGGACAACTCACCGGGGAGCTGTTTTTT.